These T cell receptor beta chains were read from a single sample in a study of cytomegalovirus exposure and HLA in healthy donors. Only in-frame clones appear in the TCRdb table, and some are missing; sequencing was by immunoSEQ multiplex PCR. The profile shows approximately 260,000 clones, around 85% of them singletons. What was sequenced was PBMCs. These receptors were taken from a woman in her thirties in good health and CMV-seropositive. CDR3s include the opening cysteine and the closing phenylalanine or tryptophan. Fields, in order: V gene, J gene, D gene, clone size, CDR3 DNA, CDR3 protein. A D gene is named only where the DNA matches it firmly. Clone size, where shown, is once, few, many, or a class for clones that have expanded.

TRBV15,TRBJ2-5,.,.,TGTGCCACCAGCAGAGAGGTAGCGGAAGAGACCCAGTACTTC,CATSREVAEETQYF
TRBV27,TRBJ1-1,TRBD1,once,TGTGCCAGCAGTTTCGGGACAGCGATCACTGAAGCTTTCTTT,CASSFGTAITEAFF
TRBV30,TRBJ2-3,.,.,TGTGCCTGGAGTGTAGCGATTTATTCTAGCACAGATACGCAGTATTTT,CAWSVAIYSSTDTQYF
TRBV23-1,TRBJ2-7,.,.,TGCGCCAGCAGAATCACCAGGGGAAGATTCGAGCAGTACTTC,CASRITRGRFEQYF
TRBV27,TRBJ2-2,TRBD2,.,TGTGCCAGCAGTAGACTAGCGGGAGTAGGAAACACCGGGGAGCTGTTTTTT,CASSRLAGVGNTGELFF
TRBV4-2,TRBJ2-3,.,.,TGTGCCAGCAGCCAAGTCGAAGCTGACACAGATACGCAGTATTTT,CASSQVEADTDTQYF
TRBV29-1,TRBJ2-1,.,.,TGCAGCGTTGTGAGACAAATCATCTCCTACAATGAGCAGTTCTTC,CSVVRQIISYNEQFF
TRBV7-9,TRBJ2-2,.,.,TGTGCCAGCAGCTTATACAGGGCAGCGAACACCGGGGAGCTGTTTTTT,CASSLYRAANTGELFF
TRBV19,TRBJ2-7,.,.,TGTGCCAGTAGTATACTTCCGGGCTACGAGCAGTACTTC,CASSILPGYEQYF
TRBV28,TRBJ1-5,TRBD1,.,TGTGCCAGCAGTTTAAGGGGGCGGACAGAAGATCAGCCCCAGCATTTT,CASSLRGRTEDQPQHF
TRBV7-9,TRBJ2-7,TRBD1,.,TGTGCCAGCAGCCCTTCCACCGGGACAGGGGAAACTTACGAGCAGTACTTC,CASSPSTGTGETYEQYF
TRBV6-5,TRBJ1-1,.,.,TGTGCCAGCAGTTACCCCAAGAACACTGAAGCTTTCTTT,CASSYPKNTEAFF
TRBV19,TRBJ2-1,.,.,TGTGCCAGTAGTATAGGGCCGTACAATGAGCAGTTCTTC,CASSIGPYNEQFF
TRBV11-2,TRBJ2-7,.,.,TGTGCCAGCAGCTTAGATATAGGGGAAGGAACCTACGAGCAGTACTTC,CASSLDIGEGTYEQYF
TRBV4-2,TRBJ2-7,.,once,TGTGCCAGCAGCCAAGGGGGAGCATACGAGCAGTACTTC,CASSQGGAYEQYF
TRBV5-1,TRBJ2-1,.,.,TGCGCCAGCAGCTTGCTAGCCTACAATGAGCAGTTCTTC,CASSLLAYNEQFF
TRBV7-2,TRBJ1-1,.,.,TGTGCCAGCCTGTCTGCCCTAAGAGCTTTCTTT,CASLSALRAFF
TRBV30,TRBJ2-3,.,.,TGTGCCTGGAGCAAGGGACAAAACACAGATACGCAGTATTTT,CAWSKGQNTDTQYF
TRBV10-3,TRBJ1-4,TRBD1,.,TGTGCCATCAGTGATTTACAGGGGCCCGAAAAACTGTTTTTT,CAISDLQGPEKLFF
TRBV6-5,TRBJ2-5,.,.,TGTGCCAGCAGTTGGAGCGGAAGCCAAGAGACCCAGTACTTC,CASSWSGSQETQYF
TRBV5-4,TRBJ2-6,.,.,TGTGCCAGCAGCTTTAGCAGTTCTTTATCTGGGGCCAACGTCCTGACTTTC,CASSFSSSLSGANVLTF
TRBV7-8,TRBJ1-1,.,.,TGTGCCAGCAGCTCTGTCGGGGGGGTGAACACTGAAGCTTTCTTT,CASSSVGGVNTEAFF
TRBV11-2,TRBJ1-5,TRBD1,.,TGTGCCAGCAGCTTAGACGAGAACAGGGGGAGCAATCAGCCCCAGCATTTT,CASSLDENRGSNQPQHF
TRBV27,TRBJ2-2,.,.,TGTGCCAGCAGTTTTTTAACAGGGATCGACACCGGGGAGCTGTTTTTT,CASSFLTGIDTGELFF
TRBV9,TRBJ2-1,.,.,TGTGCCAGCAGCCCCCTCTACAGATACAATGAGCAGTTCTTC,CASSPLYRYNEQFF
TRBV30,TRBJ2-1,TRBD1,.,TGTGCCTGGGGGACAGGGGAGAGATCCTACAATGAGCAGTTCTTC,CAWGTGERSYNEQFF
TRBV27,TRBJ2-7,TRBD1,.,TGTGCCAGCGGGTTAACCGGGACAGCGAGATACGAGCAGTACTTC,CASGLTGTARYEQYF
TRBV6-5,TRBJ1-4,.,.,TGTGCCAGCAGTTACCTTCTAGACAGTAATGAAAAACTGTTTTTT,CASSYLLDSNEKLFF
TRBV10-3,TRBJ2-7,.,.,TGTGCCATCAGTGAGTCGGCCCGTTACGAGCAGTACTTC,CAISESARYEQYF
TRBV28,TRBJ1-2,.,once,TGTGCCAGCAGTTTTGGGCAGACCTTAGCTAACTATGGCTACACCTTC,CASSFGQTLANYGYTF
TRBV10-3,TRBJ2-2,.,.,TGTGCCATCAGTGAGGCGACCGGGACACTGAACACCGGGGAGCTGTTTTTT,CAISEATGTLNTGELFF
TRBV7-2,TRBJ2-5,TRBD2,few,TGTGCCAGCAGCGGTCCTAGCGGGAGAAGTGGAGAGACCCAGTACTTC,CASSGPSGRSGETQYF
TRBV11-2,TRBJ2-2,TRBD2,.,TGTGCCAGCAGCCCATATCAGACTAGCGGGAACGGGGAGCTGTTTTTT,CASSPYQTSGNGELFF
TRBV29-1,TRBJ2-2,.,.,TGCAGCGTTGAATTAGCTAGCTTGACCGGGGAGCTGTTTTTT,CSVELASLTGELFF
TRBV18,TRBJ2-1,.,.,TGTGCCAGCTCACCACTCTCCCCCGATGAGCAGTTCTTC,CASSPLSPDEQFF
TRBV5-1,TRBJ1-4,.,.,TGCGCCAGCAGCCAGGACAGTACAAATGAAAAACTGTTTTTT,CASSQDSTNEKLFF
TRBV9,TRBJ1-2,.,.,TGTGCCAGCAGCGTGGGCAGGGGTAGTTCTAACTATGGCTACACCTTC,CASSVGRGSSNYGYTF
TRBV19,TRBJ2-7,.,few,TGTGCCAGTACTAATAGCCACTTTGGCGAGCAGTACTTC,CASTNSHFGEQYF
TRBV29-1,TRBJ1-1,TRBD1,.,TGCAGCGCTTTGACAGGGTTCGGCACTGAAGCTTTCTTT,CSALTGFGTEAFF
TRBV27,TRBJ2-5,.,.,TGTGCCAGCAGTTTTGAGAAGGGACAAGGCCTCTTCGGCCAGTACTTC,CASSFEKGQGLFGQYF
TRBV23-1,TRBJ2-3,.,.,TGCGCCAGCAGTCAATATCAGGGGCTTAGCACAGATACGCAGTATTTT,CASSQYQGLSTDTQYF
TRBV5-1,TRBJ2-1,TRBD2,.,TGCGCCAGCAGCCGGACTAGCCCCGATAATGAGCAGTTCTTC,CASSRTSPDNEQFF
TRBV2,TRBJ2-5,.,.,TGTGCCAGCACCGGGGGTGGGGAGACCCAGTACTTC,CASTGGGETQYF
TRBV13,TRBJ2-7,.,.,TGTGCCAGCAGTATTCGGGAGATGTACGAGCAGTACTTC,CASSIREMYEQYF
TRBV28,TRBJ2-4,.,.,TGTGCCAGCAGTTTTAGCGACATTCAGTACTTC,CASSFSDIQYF
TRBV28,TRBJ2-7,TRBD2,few,TGTGCCAGCAGTTCTAGCGGAGTTTCCTACGAGCAGTACTTC,CASSSSGVSYEQYF
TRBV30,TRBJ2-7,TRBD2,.,TGTGCCTGGAGCGAGGGACTAGCATCCTACGAGCAGTACTTC,CAWSEGLASYEQYF
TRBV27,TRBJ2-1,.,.,TGTGCCAGCAGTTGGACAGCCCTTTACAATGAGCAGTTCTTC,CASSWTALYNEQFF
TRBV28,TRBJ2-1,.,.,TGTGCCAGCAGCCTCCGGACAACCTACAATGAGCAGTTCTTC,CASSLRTTYNEQFF
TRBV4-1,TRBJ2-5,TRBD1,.,TGCGCCAGCAGCCCGGGACAGCACCGCCAAGAGACCCAGTACTTC,CASSPGQHRQETQYF
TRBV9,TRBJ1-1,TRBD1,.,TGTGCCAGCAGCGGGATAACAGGGGGCACTGAAGCTTTCTTT,CASSGITGGTEAFF
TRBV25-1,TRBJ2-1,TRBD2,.,TGTGCCAGCAGTGACTTGGGACTACCGAAGAAGTTCTTC,CASSDLGLPKKFF
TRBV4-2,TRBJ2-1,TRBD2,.,TGTGCCAGCAGCCAGCGTACTAGCGGTCTCTACAATGAGCAGTTCTTC,CASSQRTSGLYNEQFF
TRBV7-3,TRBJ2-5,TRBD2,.,TGTGCCAGCAGCTTAGGGCTAGCGGGAGTCCCCAATCAAGAGACCCAGTACTTC,CASSLGLAGVPNQETQYF
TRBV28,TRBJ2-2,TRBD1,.,TGTGCCAGCAGACCTACAGGGGCGGGTACCGGGGAGCTGTTTTTT,CASRPTGAGTGELFF
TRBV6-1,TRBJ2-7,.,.,TGTGCCAGCAGTAGACTTAGTAGGGAGTTCTCCGAGCAGTACTTC,CASSRLSREFSEQYF
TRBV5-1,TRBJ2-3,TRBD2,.,TGCGCCAGCAGCTTGTTAGTGGGAGGGCCGGGGAATACGCAGTATTTT,CASSLLVGGPGNTQYF
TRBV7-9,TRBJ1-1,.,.,TGTGCCAGCAGCTCTGCCATTATAGGGGGCACTGAAGCTTTCTTT,CASSSAIIGGTEAFF
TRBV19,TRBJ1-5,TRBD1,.,TGTGCCAGTAGTATTCGGACAGGGAGTAGGAGGCATTTT,CASSIRTGSRRHF